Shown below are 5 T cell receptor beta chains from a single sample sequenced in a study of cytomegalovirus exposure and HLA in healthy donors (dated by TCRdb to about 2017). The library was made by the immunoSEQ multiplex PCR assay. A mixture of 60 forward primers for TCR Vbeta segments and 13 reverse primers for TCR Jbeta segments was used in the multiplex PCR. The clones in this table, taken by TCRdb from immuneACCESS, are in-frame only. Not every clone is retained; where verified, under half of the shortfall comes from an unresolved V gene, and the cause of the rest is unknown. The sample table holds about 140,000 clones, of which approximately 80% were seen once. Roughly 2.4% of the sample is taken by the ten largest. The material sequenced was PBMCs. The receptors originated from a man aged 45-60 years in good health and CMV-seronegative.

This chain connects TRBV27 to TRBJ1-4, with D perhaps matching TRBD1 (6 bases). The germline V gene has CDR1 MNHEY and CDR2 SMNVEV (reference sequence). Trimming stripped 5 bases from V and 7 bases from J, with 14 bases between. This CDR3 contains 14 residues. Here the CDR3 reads CASSSQGIPEKLFF. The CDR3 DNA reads TGTGCCAGCAGTAGCCAGGGGATACCTGAAAAACTGTTTTTT.

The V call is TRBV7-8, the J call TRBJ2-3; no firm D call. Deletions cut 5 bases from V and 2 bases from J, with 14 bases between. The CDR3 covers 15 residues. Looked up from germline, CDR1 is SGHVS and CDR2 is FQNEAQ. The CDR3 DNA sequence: TGTGCCAGCAGCACCACAGACCAGAACACAGATACGCAGTATTTT. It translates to CASSTTDQNTDTQYF.

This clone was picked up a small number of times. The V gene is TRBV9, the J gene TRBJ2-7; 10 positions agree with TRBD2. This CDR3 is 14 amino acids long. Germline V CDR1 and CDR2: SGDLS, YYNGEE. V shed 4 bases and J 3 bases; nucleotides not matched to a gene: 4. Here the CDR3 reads CASSQREGLYEQYF. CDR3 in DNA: TGTGCCAGCAGCCAGCGGGAGGGCCTCTACGAGCAGTACTTC.

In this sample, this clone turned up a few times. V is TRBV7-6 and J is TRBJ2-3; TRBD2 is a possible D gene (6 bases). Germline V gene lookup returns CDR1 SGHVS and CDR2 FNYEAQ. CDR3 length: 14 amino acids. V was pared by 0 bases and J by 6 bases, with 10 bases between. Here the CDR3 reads CASSLAGGMDTQYF. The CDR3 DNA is TGTGCCAGCAGCTTAGCGGGGGGAATGGATACGCAGTATTTT.

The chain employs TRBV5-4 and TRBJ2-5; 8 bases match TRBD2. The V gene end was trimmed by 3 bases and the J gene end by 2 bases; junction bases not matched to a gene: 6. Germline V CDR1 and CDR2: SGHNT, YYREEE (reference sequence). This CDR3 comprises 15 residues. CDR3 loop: CASSSTGGRQETQYF. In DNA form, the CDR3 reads TGTGCCAGCAGCTCCACGGGAGGGCGGCAAGAGACCCAGTACTTC.